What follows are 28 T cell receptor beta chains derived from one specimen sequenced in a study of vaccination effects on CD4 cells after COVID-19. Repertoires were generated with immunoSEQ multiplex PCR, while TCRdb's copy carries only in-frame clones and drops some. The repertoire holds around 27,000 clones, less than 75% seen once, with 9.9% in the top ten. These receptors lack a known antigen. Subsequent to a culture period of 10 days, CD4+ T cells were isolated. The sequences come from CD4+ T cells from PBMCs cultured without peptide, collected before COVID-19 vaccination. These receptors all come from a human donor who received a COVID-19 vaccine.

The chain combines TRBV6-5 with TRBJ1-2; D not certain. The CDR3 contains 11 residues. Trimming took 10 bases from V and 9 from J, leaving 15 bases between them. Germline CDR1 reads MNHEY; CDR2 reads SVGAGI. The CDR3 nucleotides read TGTGCCACCGAAAAGGGTGTCCGCTACACCTTC. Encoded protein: CATEKGVRYTF.

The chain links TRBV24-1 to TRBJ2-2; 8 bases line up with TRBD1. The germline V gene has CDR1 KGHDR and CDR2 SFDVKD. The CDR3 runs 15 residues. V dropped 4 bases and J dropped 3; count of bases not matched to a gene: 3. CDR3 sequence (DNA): TGTGCCACCAGTGACCCGGACAGGGACACCGGGGAGCTGTTTTTT. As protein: CATSDPDRDTGELFF.

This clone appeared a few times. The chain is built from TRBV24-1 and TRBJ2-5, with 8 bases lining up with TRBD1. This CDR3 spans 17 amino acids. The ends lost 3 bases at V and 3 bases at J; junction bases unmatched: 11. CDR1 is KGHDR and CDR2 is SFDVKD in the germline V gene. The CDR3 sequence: CATSDPSRGRGEETQYF. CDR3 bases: TGTGCCACCAGTGATCCGTCCAGGGGGCGAGGAGAAGAGACCCAGTACTTC.

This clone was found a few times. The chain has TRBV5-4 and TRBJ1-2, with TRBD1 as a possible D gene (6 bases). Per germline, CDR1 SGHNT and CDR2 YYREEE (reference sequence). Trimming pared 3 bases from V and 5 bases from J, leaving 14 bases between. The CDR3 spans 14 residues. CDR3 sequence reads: CASSSPIQGYGYTF. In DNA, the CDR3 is TGTGCCAGCAGCTCGCCAATACAGGGTTATGGCTACACCTTC. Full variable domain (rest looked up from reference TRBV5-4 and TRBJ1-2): ETGVTQSPTHLIKTRGQQVTLRCSSQSGHNTVSWYQQALGQGPQFIFQYYREEENGRGNFPPRFSGLQFPNYSSELNVNALELDDSALYLCASSSPIQGYGYTFGSGTRLTVV.

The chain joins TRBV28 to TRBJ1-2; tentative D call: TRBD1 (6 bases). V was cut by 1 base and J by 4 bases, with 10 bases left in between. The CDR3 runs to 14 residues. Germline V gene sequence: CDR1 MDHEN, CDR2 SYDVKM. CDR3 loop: CASSLSGASYGYTF. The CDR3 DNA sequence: TGTGCCAGCAGTTTATCAGGGGCTAGCTATGGCTACACCTTC.

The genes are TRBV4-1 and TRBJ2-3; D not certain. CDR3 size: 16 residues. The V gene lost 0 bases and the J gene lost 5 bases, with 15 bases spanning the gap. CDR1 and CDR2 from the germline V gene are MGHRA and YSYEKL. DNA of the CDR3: TGCGCCAGCAGCCAAGATCGGGCGGAGTCCGGAGATACGCAGTATTTT. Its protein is CASSQDRAESGDTQYF.

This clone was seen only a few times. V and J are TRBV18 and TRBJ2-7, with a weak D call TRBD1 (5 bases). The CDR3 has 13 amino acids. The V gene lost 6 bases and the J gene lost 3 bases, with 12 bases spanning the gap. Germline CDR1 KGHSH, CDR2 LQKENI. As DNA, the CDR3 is TGTGCCAGCTCTGCAGGGTACGGCTACGAGCAGTACTTC. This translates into CASSAGYGYEQYF.

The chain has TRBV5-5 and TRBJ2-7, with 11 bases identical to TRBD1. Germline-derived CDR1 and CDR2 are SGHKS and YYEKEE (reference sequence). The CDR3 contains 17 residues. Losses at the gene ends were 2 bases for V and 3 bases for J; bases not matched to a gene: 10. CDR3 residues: CASSFTAGTGGGYEQYF. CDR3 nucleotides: TGTGCCAGCAGCTTCACAGCCGGGACAGGGGGTGGCTACGAGCAGTACTTC.

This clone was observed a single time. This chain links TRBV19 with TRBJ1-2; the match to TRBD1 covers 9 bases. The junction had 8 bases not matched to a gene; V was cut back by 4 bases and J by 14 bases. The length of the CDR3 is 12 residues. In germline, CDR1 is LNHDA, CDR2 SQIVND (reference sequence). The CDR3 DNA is TGTGCCAGTAGTAGCGGATCGGGACAGGGAACCTTC. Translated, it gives CASSSGSGQGTF. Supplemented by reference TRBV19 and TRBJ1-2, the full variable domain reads DGGITQSPKYLFRKEGQNVTLSCEQNLNHDAMYWYRQDPGQGLRLIYYSQIVNDFQKGDIAEGYSVSREKKESFPLTVTSAQKNPTAFYLCASSSGSGQGTFGSGTRLTVV.

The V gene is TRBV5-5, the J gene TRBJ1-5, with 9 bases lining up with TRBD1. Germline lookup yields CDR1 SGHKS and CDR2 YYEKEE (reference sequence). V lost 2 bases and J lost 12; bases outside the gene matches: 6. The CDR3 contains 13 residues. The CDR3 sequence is CASSLVDRGDQHF. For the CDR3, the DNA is TGTGCCAGCAGCTTAGTAGACAGGGGGGACCAGCATTTT.

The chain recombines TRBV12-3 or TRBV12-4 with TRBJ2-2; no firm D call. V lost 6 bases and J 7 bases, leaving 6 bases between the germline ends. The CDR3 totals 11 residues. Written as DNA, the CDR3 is TGTGCCAGCAGAGGGCTCGGGGAGCTGTTTTTT. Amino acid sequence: CASRGLGELFF.

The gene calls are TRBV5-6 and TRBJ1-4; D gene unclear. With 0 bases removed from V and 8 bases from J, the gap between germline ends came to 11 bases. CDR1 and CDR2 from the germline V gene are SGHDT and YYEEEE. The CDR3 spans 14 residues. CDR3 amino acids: CASSLVQNSEKLFF. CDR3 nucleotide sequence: TGTGCCAGCAGCTTGGTACAGAATAGCGAAAAACTGTTTTTT.

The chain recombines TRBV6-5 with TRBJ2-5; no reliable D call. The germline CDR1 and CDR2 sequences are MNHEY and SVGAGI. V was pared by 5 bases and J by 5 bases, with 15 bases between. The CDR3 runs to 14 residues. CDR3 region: CASSTADASETQYF. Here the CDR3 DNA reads TGTGCCAGCAGTACGGCTGATGCTTCGGAGACCCAGTACTTC.

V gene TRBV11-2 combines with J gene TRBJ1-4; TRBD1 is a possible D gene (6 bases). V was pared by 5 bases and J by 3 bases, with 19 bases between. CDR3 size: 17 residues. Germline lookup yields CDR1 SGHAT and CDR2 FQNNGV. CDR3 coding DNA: TGTGCCAGCAGCCCAAAGGGGGGGTTAACGGCTAATGAAAAACTGTTTTTT. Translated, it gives CASSPKGGLTANEKLFF.

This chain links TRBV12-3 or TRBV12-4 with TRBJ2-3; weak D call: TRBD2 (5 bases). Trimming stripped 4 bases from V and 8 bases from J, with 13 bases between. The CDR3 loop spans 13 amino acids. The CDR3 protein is CASSSAGVGTQYF. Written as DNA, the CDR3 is TGTGCCAGCAGTTCCGCCGGGGTCGGTACGCAGTATTTT.

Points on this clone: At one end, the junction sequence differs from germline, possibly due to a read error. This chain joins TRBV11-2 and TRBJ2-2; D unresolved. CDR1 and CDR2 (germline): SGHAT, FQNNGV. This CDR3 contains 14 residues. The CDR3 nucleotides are TGTGCCAGCAGCTTAAATCCGAACTCCGGGGAGCTGTTTTTT. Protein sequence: CASSLNPNSGELFF.

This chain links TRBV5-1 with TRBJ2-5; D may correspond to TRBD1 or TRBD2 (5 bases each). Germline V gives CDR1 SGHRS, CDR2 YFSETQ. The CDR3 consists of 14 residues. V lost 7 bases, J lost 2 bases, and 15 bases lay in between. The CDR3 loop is CASGEGLGQETQYF. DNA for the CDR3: TGCGCCAGCGGCGAGGGGTTAGGTCAAGAGACCCAGTACTTC.

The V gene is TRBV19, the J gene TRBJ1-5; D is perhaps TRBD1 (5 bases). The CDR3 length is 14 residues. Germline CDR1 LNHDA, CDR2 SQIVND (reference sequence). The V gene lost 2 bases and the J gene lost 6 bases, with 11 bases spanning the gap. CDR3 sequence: CASSIRQGGQPQHF. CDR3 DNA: TGTGCCAGTAGTATACGCCAGGGAGGTCAGCCCCAGCATTTT. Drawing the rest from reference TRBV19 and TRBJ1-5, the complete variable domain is DGGITQSPKYLFRKEGQNVTLSCEQNLNHDAMYWYRQDPGQGLRLIYYSQIVNDFQKGDIAEGYSVSREKKESFPLTVTSAQKNPTAFYLCASSIRQGGQPQHFGDGTRLSIL.

The CDR3 loop is CASSPPQGWGSNTGELFF. Here the CDR3 DNA reads TGTGCCAGCTCACCACCGCAGGGATGGGGGTCAAACACCGGGGAGCTGTTTTTT. The rearrangement joins TRBV18 to TRBJ2-2; D could derive from TRBD1 or TRBD2 (5 bases each). This CDR3 spans 18 amino acids. V shed 0 bases and J shed 2 bases, with 16 bases lying between them. The germline CDR1 and CDR2 sequences are KGHSH and LQKENI.

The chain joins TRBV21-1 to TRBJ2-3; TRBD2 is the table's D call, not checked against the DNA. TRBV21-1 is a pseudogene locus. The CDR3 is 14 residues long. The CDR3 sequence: CASSYRAGGGTQYF. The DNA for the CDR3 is TGTGCCAGCAGCTATCGAGCGGGAGGAGGGACGCAGTATTTT.

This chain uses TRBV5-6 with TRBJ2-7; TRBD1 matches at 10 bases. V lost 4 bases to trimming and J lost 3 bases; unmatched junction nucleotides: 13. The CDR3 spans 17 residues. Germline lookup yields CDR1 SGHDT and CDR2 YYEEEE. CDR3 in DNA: TGTGCCAGCAGCCAGGGACAGGGGAGGACGAGATTCTACGAGCAGTACTTC. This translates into CASSQGQGRTRFYEQYF.

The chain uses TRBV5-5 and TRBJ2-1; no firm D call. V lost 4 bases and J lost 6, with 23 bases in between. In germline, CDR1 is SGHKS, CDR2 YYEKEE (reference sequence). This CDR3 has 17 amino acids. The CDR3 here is CASSPRGGSPGPNEQFF. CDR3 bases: TGTGCCAGCAGCCCCAGAGGCGGATCCCCGGGTCCCAATGAGCAGTTCTTC. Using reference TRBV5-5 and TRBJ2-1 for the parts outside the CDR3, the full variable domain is DAGVTQSPTHLIKTRGQQVTLRCSPISGHKSVSWYQQVLGQGPQFIFQYYEKEERGRGNFPDRFSARQFPNYSSELNVNALLLGDSALYLCASSPRGGSPGPNEQFFGPGTRLTVL.

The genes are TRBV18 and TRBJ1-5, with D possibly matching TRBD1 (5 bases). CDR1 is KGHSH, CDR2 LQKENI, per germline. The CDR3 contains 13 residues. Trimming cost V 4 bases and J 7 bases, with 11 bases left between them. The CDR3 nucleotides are TGTGCCAGCTCACAGGGAAGGGACCAGCCCCAGCATTTT. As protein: CASSQGRDQPQHF. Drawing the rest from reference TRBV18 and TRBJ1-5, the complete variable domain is NAGVMQNPRHLVRRRGQEARLRCSPMKGHSHVYWYRQLPEEGLKFMVYLQKENIIDESGMPKERFSAEFPKEGPSILRIQQVVRGDSAAYFCASSQGRDQPQHFGDGTRLSIL.

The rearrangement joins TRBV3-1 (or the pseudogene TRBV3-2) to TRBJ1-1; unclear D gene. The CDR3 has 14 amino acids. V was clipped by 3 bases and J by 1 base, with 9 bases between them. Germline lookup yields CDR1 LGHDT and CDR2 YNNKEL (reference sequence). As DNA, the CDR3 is TGTGCCAGCAGCCACGGGGTACGGAACACTGAAGCTTTCTTT. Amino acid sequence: CASSHGVRNTEAFF.

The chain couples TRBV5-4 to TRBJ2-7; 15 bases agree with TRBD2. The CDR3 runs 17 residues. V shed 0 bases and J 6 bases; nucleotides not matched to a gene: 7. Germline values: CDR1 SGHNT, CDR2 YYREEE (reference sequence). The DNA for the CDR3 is TGTGCCAGCAGCTTGGGAGGACTAGCGGGAGGGCCGGGCGAGCAGTACTTC. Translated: CASSLGGLAGGPGEQYF. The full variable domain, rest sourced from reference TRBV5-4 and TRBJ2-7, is ETGVTQSPTHLIKTRGQQVTLRCSSQSGHNTVSWYQQALGQGPQFIFQYYREEENGRGNFPPRFSGLQFPNYSSELNVNALELDDSALYLCASSLGGLAGGPGEQYFGPGTRLTVT.

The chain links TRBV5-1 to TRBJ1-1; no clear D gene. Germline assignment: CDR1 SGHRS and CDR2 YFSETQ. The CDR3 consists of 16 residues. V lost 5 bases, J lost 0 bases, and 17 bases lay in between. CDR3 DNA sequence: TGCGCCAGCAGTTTAAGCTCAGGAGGCATGAACACTGAAGCTTTCTTT. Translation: CASSLSSGGMNTEAFF. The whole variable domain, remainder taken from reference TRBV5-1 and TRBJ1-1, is KAGVTQTPRYLIKTRGQQVTLSCSPISGHRSVSWYQQTPGQGLQFLFEYFSETQRNKGNFPGRFSGRQFSNSRSEMNVSTLELGDSALYLCASSLSSGGMNTEAFFGQGTRLTVV.

The CDR3 DNA sequence: TGTGCCAGCAGCTTAGATCGTCGGACTGAAGCTTTCTTT. It codes for CASSLDRRTEAFF. This chain uses TRBV11-3 with TRBJ1-1; D is undetermined. V lost 0 bases to trimming and J lost 5 bases, with 7 bases between them. The germline V gene encodes CDR1 SGHNT and CDR2 YENEEA. The length of the CDR3 is 13 residues.

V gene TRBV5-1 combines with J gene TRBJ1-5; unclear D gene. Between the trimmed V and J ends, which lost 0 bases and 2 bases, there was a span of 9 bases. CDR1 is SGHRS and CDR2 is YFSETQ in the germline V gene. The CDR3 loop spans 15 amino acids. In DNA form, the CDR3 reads TGCGCCAGCAGCTTGGCGGGGTCGGGCAATCAGCCCCAGCATTTT. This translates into CASSLAGSGNQPQHF. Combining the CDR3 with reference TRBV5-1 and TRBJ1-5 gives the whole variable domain KAGVTQTPRYLIKTRGQQVTLSCSPISGHRSVSWYQQTPGQGLQFLFEYFSETQRNKGNFPGRFSGRQFSNSRSEMNVSTLELGDSALYLCASSLAGSGNQPQHFGDGTRLSIL.